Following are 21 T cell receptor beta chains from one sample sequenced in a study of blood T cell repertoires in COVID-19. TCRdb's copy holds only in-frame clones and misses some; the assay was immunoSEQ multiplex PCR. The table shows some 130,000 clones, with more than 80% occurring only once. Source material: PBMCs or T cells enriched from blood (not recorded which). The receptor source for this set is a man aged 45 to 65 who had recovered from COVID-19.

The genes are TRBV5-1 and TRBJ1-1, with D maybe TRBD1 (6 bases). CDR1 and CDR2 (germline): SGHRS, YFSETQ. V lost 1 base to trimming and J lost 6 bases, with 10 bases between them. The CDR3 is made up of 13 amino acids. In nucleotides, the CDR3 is TGCGCCAGCAGCTTGCGGGGACAACCTGAAGCTTTCTTT. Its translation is CASSLRGQPEAFF.

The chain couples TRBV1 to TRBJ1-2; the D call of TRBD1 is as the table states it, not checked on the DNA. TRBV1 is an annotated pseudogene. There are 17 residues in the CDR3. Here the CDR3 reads CTSSQDKETGNFYGYTF. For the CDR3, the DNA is TGCACCAGCAGCCAAGATAAGGAGACAGGGAATTTCTATGGCTACACCTTC.

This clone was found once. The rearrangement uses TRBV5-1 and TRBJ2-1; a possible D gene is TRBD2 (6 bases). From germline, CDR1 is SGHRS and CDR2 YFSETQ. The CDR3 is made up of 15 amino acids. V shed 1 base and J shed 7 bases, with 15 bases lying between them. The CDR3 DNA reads TGCGCCAGCAGCTTGAGGTTGCGGGACTTGAATGAGCAGTTCTTC. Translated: CASSLRLRDLNEQFF.

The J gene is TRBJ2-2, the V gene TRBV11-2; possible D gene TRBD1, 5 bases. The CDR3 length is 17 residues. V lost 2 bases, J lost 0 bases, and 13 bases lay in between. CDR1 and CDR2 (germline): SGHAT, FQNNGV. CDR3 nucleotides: TGTGCCAGCAGCTTACAGGGTTATAAGACGAACACCGGGGAGCTGTTTTTT. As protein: CASSLQGYKTNTGELFF.

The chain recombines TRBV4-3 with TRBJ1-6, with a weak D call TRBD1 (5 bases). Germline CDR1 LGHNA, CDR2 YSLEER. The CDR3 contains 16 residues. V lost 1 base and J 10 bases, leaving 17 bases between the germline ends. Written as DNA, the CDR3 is TGCGCCAGCAGCCAAGGGGCTGCAGGCGGGGCGTCACCCCTCCACTTT. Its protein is CASSQGAAGGASPLHF.

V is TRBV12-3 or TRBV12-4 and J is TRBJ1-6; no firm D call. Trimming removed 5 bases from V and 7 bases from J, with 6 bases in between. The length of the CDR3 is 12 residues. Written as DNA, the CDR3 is TGTGCCAGCAGTGAACAGAATTCACCCCTCCACTTT. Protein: CASSEQNSPLHF.

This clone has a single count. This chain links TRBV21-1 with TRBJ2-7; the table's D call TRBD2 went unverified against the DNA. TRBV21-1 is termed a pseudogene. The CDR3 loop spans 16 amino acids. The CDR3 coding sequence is TGTGCCAGCGAGGGAGGGTGCTACCTAGACCGGAACGAGCAGTACTTC. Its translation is CASEGGCYLDRNEQYF.

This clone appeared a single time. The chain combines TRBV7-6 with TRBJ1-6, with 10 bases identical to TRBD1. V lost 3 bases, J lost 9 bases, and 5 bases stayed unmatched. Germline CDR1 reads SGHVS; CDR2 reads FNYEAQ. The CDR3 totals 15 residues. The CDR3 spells CASSFGTGAISPLHF. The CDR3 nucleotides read TGTGCCAGCAGCTTTGGGACAGGGGCAATTTCACCCCTCCACTTT.

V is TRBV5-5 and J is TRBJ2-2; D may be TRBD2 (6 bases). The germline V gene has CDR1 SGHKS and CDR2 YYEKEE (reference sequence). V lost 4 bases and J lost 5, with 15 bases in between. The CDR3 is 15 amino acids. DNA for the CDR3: TGTGCCAGCAGCCCCACCCGGGAGCCAACCGGGGAGCTGTTTTTT. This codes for CASSPTREPTGELFF.

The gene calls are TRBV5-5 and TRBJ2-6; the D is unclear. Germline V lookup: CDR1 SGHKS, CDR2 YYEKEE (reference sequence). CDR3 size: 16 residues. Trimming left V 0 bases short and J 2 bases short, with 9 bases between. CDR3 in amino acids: CASSLVGYPGANVLTF. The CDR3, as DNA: TGTGCCAGCAGCTTGGTCGGGTATCCTGGGGCCAACGTCCTGACTTTC.

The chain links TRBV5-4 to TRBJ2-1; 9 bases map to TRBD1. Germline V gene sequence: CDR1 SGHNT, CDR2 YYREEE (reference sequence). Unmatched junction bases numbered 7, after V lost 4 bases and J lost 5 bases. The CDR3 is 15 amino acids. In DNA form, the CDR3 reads TGTGCCAGCAGCCTTGGACAGGGGATGGACAATGAGCAGTTCTTC. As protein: CASSLGQGMDNEQFF.

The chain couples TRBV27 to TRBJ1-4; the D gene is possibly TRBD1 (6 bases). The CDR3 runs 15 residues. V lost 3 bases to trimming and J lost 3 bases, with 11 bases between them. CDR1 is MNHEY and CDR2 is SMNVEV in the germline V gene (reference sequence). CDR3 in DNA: TGTGCCAGCAGTTTTACAGGGATGGCTAATGAAAAACTGTTTTTT. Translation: CASSFTGMANEKLFF.

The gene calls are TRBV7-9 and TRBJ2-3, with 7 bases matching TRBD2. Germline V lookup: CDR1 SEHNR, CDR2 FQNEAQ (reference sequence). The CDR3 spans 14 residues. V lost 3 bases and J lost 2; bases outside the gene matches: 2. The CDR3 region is CASSFTSDTDTQYF. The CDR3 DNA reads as TGTGCCAGCAGCTTTACTAGCGACACAGATACGCAGTATTTT.

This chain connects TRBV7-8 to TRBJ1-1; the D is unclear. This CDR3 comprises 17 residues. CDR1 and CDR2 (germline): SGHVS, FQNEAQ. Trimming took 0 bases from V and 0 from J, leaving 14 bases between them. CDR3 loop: CASSLAGRERVNTEAFF. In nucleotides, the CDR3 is TGTGCCAGCAGCTTAGCGGGGAGGGAGAGGGTGAACACTGAAGCTTTCTTT.

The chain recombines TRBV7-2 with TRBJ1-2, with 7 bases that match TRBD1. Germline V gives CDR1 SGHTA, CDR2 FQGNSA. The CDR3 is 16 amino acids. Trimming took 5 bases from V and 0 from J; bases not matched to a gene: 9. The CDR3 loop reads CASSQGGTAANYGYTF. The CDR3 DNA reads TGTGCCAGCAGCCAAGGCGGGACAGCCGCTAACTATGGCTACACCTTC.

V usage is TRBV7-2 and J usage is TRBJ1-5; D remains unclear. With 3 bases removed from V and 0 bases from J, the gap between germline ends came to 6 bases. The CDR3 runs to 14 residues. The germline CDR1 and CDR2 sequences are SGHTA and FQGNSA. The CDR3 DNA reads TGTGCCAGCAGCTTGCGACATAGCAATCAGCCCCAGCATTTT. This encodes CASSLRHSNQPQHF. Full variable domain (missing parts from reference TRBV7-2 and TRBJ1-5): GAGVSQSPSNKVTEKGKDVELRCDPISGHTALYWYRQSLGQGLEFLIYFQGNSAPDKSGLPSDRFSAERTGGSVSTLTIQRTQQEDSAVYLCASSLRHSNQPQHFGDGTRLSIL.

In DNA, the CDR3 is TGCGCCAGCAGCCAACCGGGGGGGGTACAAGAGACCCAGTACTTC. It translates to CASSQPGGVQETQYF. V is TRBV4-1 and J is TRBJ2-5; the match to TRBD2 covers 8 bases. Germline loops: CDR1 MGHRA, CDR2 YSYEKL. This CDR3 comprises 15 residues. Trimming at V came to 2 bases and at J to 2 bases, leaving 4 bases not matched to a gene.

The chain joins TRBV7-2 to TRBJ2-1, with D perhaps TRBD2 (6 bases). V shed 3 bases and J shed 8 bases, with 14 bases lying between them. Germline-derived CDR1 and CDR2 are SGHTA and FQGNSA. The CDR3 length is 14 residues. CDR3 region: CASSLRRGRDEQFF. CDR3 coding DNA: TGTGCCAGCAGCTTGAGGAGGGGTCGCGATGAGCAGTTCTTC.

The CDR3 DNA is TGTGCCAGCAGCTTACGGGGATGGGAACAAGAGACCCAGTACTTC. This gives the protein CASSLRGWEQETQYF. This chain uses TRBV7-3 with TRBJ2-5; weak D call: TRBD2 (5 bases). Germline-derived CDR1 and CDR2 are SGHTA and FQGTGA. V gave up 2 bases and J gave up 2 bases, with 12 bases separating them. The CDR3 covers 15 residues.

The CDR3 DNA sequence: TGTGCCAGCAGCCAAGATAGCCCTTTGGAGGCACACAATGAGCAGTTCTTC. Amino acids: CASSQDSPLEAHNEQFF. The chain employs TRBV4-2 and TRBJ2-1; D might be TRBD2 (5 bases). V was shortened by 0 bases and J by 5 bases, with 17 bases between the two germline ends. From germline, CDR1 is LGHNA and CDR2 YNFKEQ. This CDR3 contains 17 residues.

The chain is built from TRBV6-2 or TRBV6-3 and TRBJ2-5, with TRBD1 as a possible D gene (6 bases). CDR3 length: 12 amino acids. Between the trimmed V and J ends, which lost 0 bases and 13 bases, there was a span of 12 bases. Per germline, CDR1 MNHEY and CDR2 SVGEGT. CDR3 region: CASSYSGQRGYF. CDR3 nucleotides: TGTGCCAGCAGTTACTCCGGACAGCGCGGGTACTTC.